Detailed here is one T cell receptor beta chain. What this receptor recognizes is not known. Base qualities are missing; no much larger clone stands one base away. The cohort was made up of hundreds of healthy bone marrow donors. At the time of sampling, all cohort members were nominally healthy, though unrecorded immune exposures were likely present. The donor tested CMV seropositive, placing the donor among the 250 to 350 seropositive members of the cohort. Each donor provided a peripheral blood sample, and peripheral blood mononuclear cells were used for TCR beta sequencing. The Qiagen DNeasy Blood Extraction Kit was used to extract genomic DNA from the blood cell samples. CDR1 and CDR2 are read off the germline V gene as SQVTM and ANQGSEA. Trimming at the junction amounts to 4 bases on V and 7 bases on J, and the germline ends lie 17 bases apart. Spanning cysteine to phenylalanine, the CDR3 consists of 13 amino acids. Only the CDR3 DNA is retained, 39 bases long and in frame from the first base.

These data are taken from a study of cytomegalovirus exposure and HLA in healthy donors (dated by TCRdb to the late 2010s). Turning to the overall study: An earlier analysis of some 620 of the donors reported under 300 Gb of sequence data and approximately 120 million unique TCR beta sequences obtained from around 190 million T cells. HLA typing covered class I and class II loci at four-digit resolution. The study was designed to test whether signatures of past pathogen exposure could be identified by cataloging public T cell receptors. Along with the approximately 700-subject first cohort, a separate validation cohort of about 110 different subjects was used. A later analysis re-analyzed previously published TCR beta repertoires from about 600 donors and added high-resolution HLA genotyping to study TCR occurrence patterns. On average, around 200,000 unique TCR beta nucleotide sequences were sequenced per donor among 350 to 400 genotyped donors of the cohort, with approximately 18% of those sequences being non-productive. Donor age, sex, ethnicity and CMV serostatus were collected together with the repertoire data. The number of typed donors differed by locus: about 629-630 for A, B, C, DRB1 and DQB1; approximately 540 for DQA1; approximately 610 for DPA1; and about 450 for DPB1. About 330 gigabases of sequencing data and 75 million to 85 million unique TCR sequences made up an early release that covered approximately 650 HLA-typed donors. Among the roughly 380 genotyped donors, approximately 77% belonged to the genetic ancestry cluster associated with self-reported Caucasian donors. Every repertoire in the discovery cohort had been generated on one and the same sequencing platform. Genome-wide SNP genotypes for about three fifths of the 666 donors were used in a later genetic analysis, which treated that subset as a discovery cohort. An earlier analysis of nearly 600 of the donors applied high-throughput TCR beta sequencing to assess whether each TCR beta V gene segment acted as functional or pseudogenic. The later analysis used no new phenotypic data to find candidate immune exposures, relying instead on TCR beta sequences and their occurrence across donors. To predict cytomegalovirus infection status, the study combined high-throughput TCR immunosequencing, statistical association of individual TCRs with disease status, and machine learning. The study used immunosequencing to profile the T cell repertoires of 666 subjects and linked those repertoires to cytomegalovirus serostatus. Several DR-DQ haplotypes were handled as single units for association and clustering because linkage in the cohort was strong. Summary of the overall study and its limitations: Around 16 rarely observed V segments, including chromosome 9 orphons, were excluded from the earlier analysis of some 590 of the donors because counts were too low. A further reported finding was that TCR beta sequences accurately predicted the HLA-A and HLA-B alleles for most subjects in the first cohort. Specific HLA alleles were associated with 15,000 to 20,000 TCR beta sequences at a false discovery rate of 0.05 in a later analysis. A later analysis found that HLA-associated TCR beta chains were more clonally expanded and had lower generation probabilities than equally common non-associated chains. In both the original and validation cohorts, the classifier was reported to diagnose cytomegalovirus status with high specificity and sensitivity. When HLA alleles, especially DR and DQ, strongly co-occurred, attributing TCR associations to individual alleles was difficult. A later analysis reported that several top co-occurrence clusters appeared linked to parvovirus B19, influenza, CMV and Epstein-Barr virus. Three of the identified cytomegalovirus-associated TCR beta chains were confirmed in vitro to be specific for cytomegalovirus antigens. The authors suggested that the approach could potentially be generalized to other disease states and immunological phenotypes. A group of highly shared sequence variants was considered likely to be a technical artifact of the sequencing pipeline. While some public TCRs were present in many individuals, most TCR sequences turned up only very rarely across donors. Broadly in line with IMGT annotations, most TCR beta V segments showed up in productive rearrangements about 90% or about 30% of the time in an earlier analysis of about 500 of the donors. In a later analysis, the rate of TCR association differed among HLA loci, with DRB1 alleles having the most associated TCRs and HLA-C alleles having the fewest. The only immune exposure information available for the cohort was CMV serostatus. Correlated functional status among segregating V segments might reflect linkage disequilibrium, but an unknown experimental factor could not be ruled out. In a later genetic analysis, a missense DCLRE1C variant was associated with V-gene and J-gene trimming of TCR beta chains, and the association was replicated in an independent cohort. In this cohort, only TCR beta chains were sequenced, and detectable features were limited by the absence of alpha or paired-chain data. A later genetic analysis reported fewer N-insertions in productive TCRs among donors in an Asian-associated ancestry cluster than the 666-donor mean. A total of 150 to 200 TCR beta chains were listed by the study as associated with cytomegalovirus. Some IMGT-functional V segments, including TRBV6-2 and TRBV6-3, could not be distinguished by the 87-base-pair reads and were therefore excluded. Because some donors lacked HLA typing at each locus, the association tests relied only on the typed subset. In a later analysis, most CMV-associated TCR beta chains were found to appear HLA-restricted, with HLA associations seemingly driven largely by CMV exposure. Presence/absence analyses assumed roughly uniform sequencing depth across donors, an assumption that may not hold.

The library was produced with the immunoSEQ multiplex PCR assay. A mixture of 60 forward primers for TCR Vbeta segments and 13 reverse primers for TCR Jbeta segments was used in the multiplex PCR. The CDR3 region of rearranged TCR beta genes was amplified from genomic DNA with a multiplex PCR assay. On the Illumina HiSeq System, the amplified TCR beta libraries were sequenced as 87-base-pair reads. As for how the authors treated the data: A later analysis tallied roughly 80 million unique TCR beta chains across the 660 or so repertoires, and some 10 million of those chains were shared by two or more donors. Raw reads were error-corrected and collapsed into unique sequences by a nearest-neighbor algorithm in which closely related sequences were merged to remove PCR and sequencing errors. CDR3 sequences were aligned to IMGT reference sequences to assign V, D and J gene segments. Each retained sequence needed at least a six-nucleotide match to both a V gene segment and a J gene segment. Rearrangements were classified as productive when the CDR3 lacked stop codons and remained in frame with V and J, and all other rearrangements were classified as non-productive. CDR3 was defined by IMGT convention, running from the second conserved V-encoded cysteine to the conserved J-encoded phenylalanine. The earlier analysis of about 530 of the donors excluded any sequence lacking an unambiguous match to a single V gene segment. An earlier analysis of under 750 of the donors called V segments functional above 56.7% productive rearrangements and segregating when the between-donor standard deviation exceeded 5%. A statistical classification framework was built for diagnosing cytomegalovirus status from the catalog of TCR beta chain sequences. In a later analysis, V and J genes were assigned by comparing TCR nucleotide sequences against IMGT/GENE-DB human TR gene sequences. In a later analysis, CDR3 sequences and most-parsimonious VDJ recombination scenarios were assigned using the TCRdist pipeline. In a later analysis, each TCR beta chain was defined by its CDR3 amino acid sequence together with its V-gene family, and reads lacking a unique V-gene family were excluded. As a way to deal with suspected cross-contamination and a sequencing artifact, a later analysis dropped over 550 nucleotide sequences that were highly shared and had low generation probability. In a later analysis, a clonal expansion index for each public chain was calculated from normalized within-repertoire ranks of inferred template counts. A later analysis computed generation probabilities with a VDJ recombination model fitted to out-of-frame rearrangements, and checked the results against IGoR. In a later analysis, TCR-TCR, TCR-HLA and TCR-CMV co-occurrence was scored with hypergeometric tests, and a repertoire-size bias correction was applied to TCR pairs. To estimate false discovery rates, a later analysis permuted the HLA or CMV assignments 20 times. A later analysis grouped co-occurring TCRs with DBSCAN, adding TCRdist sequence similarity when clustering within HLA-allele-positive subsets. For co-occurrence clustering, repertoires with fewer than 30,000 or more than 120,000 public chains were excluded, along with a handful of repertoires with anomalous nucleotide sharing. TCRdb re-hosts the immuneACCESS table, in-frame sequences only. Its copies lack some clones; in the studies checked, an unresolved V gene accounts for under half of them, and the cause for the rest is not known. D and trimming come from the DNA, and the V and J calls and clone size come from that table. The sample table holds about 160,000 clones, of which around four fifths were seen once. The biggest ten clones account for approximately 10% of the sample.

The specimen sequenced was PBMCs. The chain uses TRBV29-1 and TRBJ2-7; the D gene is perhaps TRBD1, on 5 matching bases. The origin of this receptor is a man aged 18 to 30 in good health and CMV-seropositive. The CDR3 reads CSVGRALGLEQYF. The bases read TGCAGCGTTGGACGAGCGTTGGGGCTGGAGCAGTACTTC.